This is a list of T cell receptor beta chains from one sample in a study of T cell responses to AZD1222 COVID-19 vaccine. Generated by immunoSEQ multiplex PCR, the TCRdb table keeps only in-frame clones and is missing some. The data show approximately 160,000 clones, with 85% to 95% seen just once and 0.7% to 0.9% held by the top ten. Sample: peripheral blood, taken on day 0 of AZD1222 vaccination. All receptors derive from an adult in good health. Both conserved end residues are trimmed from each CDR3. D genes are given only for firm matches.

D gene	V gene	CDR3 protein
TRBD1	TRBV7-3	ASSSQGAYTEAF
NA	TRBV11-2	ASSLAGGGTNQPQH
NA	TRBV6-5	ASSYSPGVEALH
NA	TRBV4-3	ASSQMGITREKLF
NA	TRBV27	ASSLNRANQPQH
NA	TRBV11-2	ASRKTDLETQY
NA	TRBV7-2	ASSLMGARGYT
NA	TRBV20-1	SASGGYTGELF
NA	TRBV3-1/TRBV3-2	ASSQNLAGGPQH
TRBD1	TRBV6-5	ASSRSTGLDGYT
TRBD1	TRBV10-3	AISESRQGYSGNTIY
NA	TRBV6-6	ASSSRQGNDQPQH
TRBD1	TRBV29-1	SVAGTGSGYGYT
TRBD1	TRBV18	ASSPLRGGDTEAF
NA	TRBV12-3/TRBV12-4	ASNNQENTEAF
NA	TRBV6-9	ASRYQGPGNTIY
NA	TRBV29-1	SVEGMVRGGTDTQY
NA	TRBV2	ASSVGTYEQY
NA	TRBV6-2/TRBV6-3	ASSRESIYEQY
NA	TRBV2	ASRPRGPYNSPLH
NA	TRBV28	AISDAGWYEQY
NA	TRBV7-7	ASSLDSSYNEQF
NA	TRBV11-2	ASNRDSPSTFFHYNEQF
TRBD1	TRBV2	ASSSLAGGNSPLH
NA	TRBV5-5	ASSFLVRDYGYT
TRBD1	TRBV7-9	ASSLDRGRFNYGYT
NA	TRBV2	ASSNTGITNEKLF
NA	TRBV6-5	ASTRGANTEAF
NA	TRBV2	ASSPPDRYEQY
NA	TRBV3-1/TRBV3-2	ASSQERYREGARYEQY
NA	TRBV9	ASSVEGGALVTDTQY
NA	TRBV3-1/TRBV3-2	ASSPRAESGNTIY
TRBD1	TRBV18	ASSPSRGLDTQY
NA	TRBV5-1	ASSLRGDQKLF
TRBD1	TRBV2	ASSLSGTGVDSNQPQH
NA	TRBV4-3	ASSQVPGTIDLH
NA	TRBV7-8	ASTSDTDTQY
NA	TRBV6-2/TRBV6-3	ASSPSGRGGAFNEQF
TRBD2	TRBV7-9	ASSSRRGGTDTQY
NA	TRBV21-1	ASSNSKGLSRGYT
NA	TRBV30	AWKRNTIY
NA	TRBV10-3	AITGDTYGYT
NA	TRBV7-9	ASSSGAADTEAF
TRBD1	TRBV15	ATSRAGTGFYEQY
NA	TRBV5-6	ASSLGTAFNQPQH
NA	TRBV7-2	ASSRRVENTEAF
NA	TRBV5-1	ASTYSTFDAAYEQY
TRBD1	TRBV28	ASSLTGGRAF
NA	TRBV27	ASSAVGGTGELF
TRBD2	TRBV3-1/TRBV3-2	ASRKSGTSGVNEQF
NA	TRBV29-1	SIFETSNEKLF
TRBD1	TRBV3-1/TRBV3-2	ASSPALPGQATYSNQPQH
NA	TRBV5-1	ASSLADGYEQY